This is a list of T cell receptor beta chains from one sample in a study of T cells in localized non-small cell lung cancer. Only in-frame clones appear in the TCRdb table, and some are missing; sequencing was by immunoSEQ multiplex PCR. The sample holds about 33,000 clones, just over 85% seen once. Here the sequenced sample was peripheral blood, taken before any cancer treatment. These TCRs come from a male donor older than 55 with stage III lung adenocarcinoma. CDR3s include the opening cysteine and the closing phenylalanine or tryptophan. Fields, in order: V gene, J gene, clone size, D gene, CDR3 protein, CDR3 DNA. A D gene is named only where the DNA matches it firmly. Not every row has a clone size; where given, it reads once, few, many or a size class.

v_call: TRBV5-1
j_call: TRBJ2-7
clone_size: NA
d_call: NA
cdr3_aa: CASSLEPPTTYEQYF
cdr3_nt: TGCGCCAGCAGCTTGGAGCCACCTACTACCTACGAGCAGTACTTC

v_call: TRBV5-4
j_call: TRBJ1-5
clone_size: NA
d_call: NA
cdr3_aa: CASSRKDSNQPQHF
cdr3_nt: TGTGCCAGCAGCCGCAAGGACAGCAATCAGCCCCAGCATTTT

v_call: TRBV5-1
j_call: TRBJ1-1
clone_size: NA
d_call: NA
cdr3_aa: CASREGTNTEAFF
cdr3_nt: TGCGCCAGCAGGGAGGGGACTAACACTGAAGCTTTCTTT

v_call: TRBV27
j_call: TRBJ2-3
clone_size: NA
d_call: NA
cdr3_aa: CASSPWRPDTQYF
cdr3_nt: TGTGCCAGCAGTCCCTGGAGGCCAGATACGCAGTATTTT

v_call: TRBV14
j_call: TRBJ2-7
clone_size: NA
d_call: NA
cdr3_aa: CASSHLIDSSYEQYF
cdr3_nt: TGTGCCAGCAGCCACCTGATTGACAGTTCCTACGAGCAGTACTTC

v_call: TRBV19
j_call: TRBJ1-1
clone_size: NA
d_call: TRBD1
cdr3_aa: CASSIDSGGRAEAFF
cdr3_nt: TGTGCCAGTAGTATAGACTCAGGGGGAAGAGCTGAAGCTTTCTTT

v_call: TRBV7-9
j_call: TRBJ1-1
clone_size: NA
d_call: NA
cdr3_aa: CASSGAEAFF
cdr3_nt: TGTGCCAGCAGTGGGGCGGAAGCTTTCTTT

v_call: TRBV5-1
j_call: TRBJ2-7
clone_size: NA
d_call: NA
cdr3_aa: CASSPSGTPSYEQYF
cdr3_nt: TGCGCCAGCAGCCCATCCGGGACACCCTCCTACGAGCAGTACTTC

v_call: TRBV28
j_call: TRBJ1-5
clone_size: NA
d_call: NA
cdr3_aa: CASSPPWKGGDQPQHF
cdr3_nt: TGTGCCAGCAGTCCCCCTTGGAAGGGCGGGGATCAGCCCCAGCATTTT

v_call: TRBV2
j_call: TRBJ1-1
clone_size: NA
d_call: TRBD1
cdr3_aa: CASSGTGGGSTEAFF
cdr3_nt: TGTGCCAGCAGTGGCACAGGGGGCGGGAGCACTGAAGCTTTCTTT

v_call: TRBV30
j_call: TRBJ1-1
clone_size: NA
d_call: NA
cdr3_aa: CAWNRGVNTEAFF
cdr3_nt: TGTGCCTGGAATAGGGGGGTGAACACTGAAGCTTTCTTT

v_call: TRBV18
j_call: TRBJ1-5
clone_size: NA
d_call: TRBD1
cdr3_aa: CASSPGQGIDSGNQPQHF
cdr3_nt: TGTGCCAGCTCACCGGGACAGGGAATTGACAGTGGCAATCAGCCCCAGCATTTT

v_call: TRBV6-1
j_call: TRBJ2-7
clone_size: NA
d_call: TRBD1
cdr3_aa: CASSEAIGTGAYEQYF
cdr3_nt: TGTGCCAGCAGTGAAGCTATAGGGACAGGGGCATACGAGCAGTACTTC

v_call: TRBV11-3
j_call: TRBJ1-3
clone_size: NA
d_call: NA
cdr3_aa: CASSPGGSGNTIYF
cdr3_nt: TGTGCCAGCAGCCCCGGGGGCTCTGGAAACACCATATATTTT

v_call: TRBV7-3
j_call: TRBJ1-6
clone_size: NA
d_call: NA
cdr3_aa: CASSLTSGVGSPLHF
cdr3_nt: TGTGCCAGCAGCTTAACGAGCGGGGTTGGGTCACCCCTCCACTTT

v_call: TRBV10-3
j_call: TRBJ2-1
clone_size: NA
d_call: NA
cdr3_aa: CAILTDTYNEQFF
cdr3_nt: TGTGCCATCCTCACGGACACCTACAATGAGCAGTTCTTC

v_call: TRBV7-9
j_call: TRBJ2-2
clone_size: NA
d_call: TRBD1
cdr3_aa: CASSASWTGFTGELFF
cdr3_nt: TGTGCCAGCAGCGCGTCGTGGACAGGGTTCACCGGGGAGCTGTTTTTT

v_call: TRBV11-2
j_call: TRBJ2-3
clone_size: NA
d_call: NA
cdr3_aa: CASSSWGQDTDTQYF
cdr3_nt: TGTGCCAGCAGCTCCTGGGGGCAGGACACAGATACGCAGTATTTT

v_call: TRBV4-1
j_call: TRBJ2-7
clone_size: NA
d_call: NA
cdr3_aa: CASSPYSRDYEQYF
cdr3_nt: TGCGCCAGCAGCCCCTACTCCAGGGACTACGAGCAGTACTTC

v_call: TRBV6-1
j_call: TRBJ2-7
clone_size: NA
d_call: NA
cdr3_aa: CASSRDLVSYEQYF
cdr3_nt: TGTGCCAGCAGTCGGGACCTTGTCTCCTACGAGCAGTACTTC

v_call: TRBV5-1
j_call: TRBJ1-2
clone_size: NA
d_call: TRBD1
cdr3_aa: CASSENRGRGYGYTF
cdr3_nt: TGCGCCAGCAGTGAGAACAGGGGGCGCGGCTATGGCTACACCTTC

v_call: TRBV5-4
j_call: TRBJ2-1
clone_size: NA
d_call: TRBD1
cdr3_aa: CASSSKGQGVNEQFF
cdr3_nt: TGTGCCAGCAGCAGTAAAGGACAGGGTGTCAATGAGCAGTTCTTC

v_call: TRBV7-6
j_call: TRBJ2-2
clone_size: NA
d_call: NA
cdr3_aa: CASSPRRGPDTGELFF
cdr3_nt: TGTGCCAGCAGCCCCCGCCGGGGACCGGACACCGGGGAGCTGTTTTTT

v_call: TRBV4-1
j_call: TRBJ1-1
clone_size: NA
d_call: TRBD1
cdr3_aa: CASSQADRDTEAFF
cdr3_nt: TGCGCCAGCAGCCAGGCCGACAGGGACACTGAAGCTTTCTTT

v_call: TRBV5-1
j_call: TRBJ2-3
clone_size: NA
d_call: TRBD2
cdr3_aa: CASSRRRAGGPGDTQYF
cdr3_nt: TGCGCCAGCAGCAGACGCCGAGCGGGGGGGCCAGGTGATACGCAGTATTTT

v_call: TRBV7-6
j_call: TRBJ1-5
clone_size: NA
d_call: TRBD1
cdr3_aa: CASSPGQGPNQPQHF
cdr3_nt: TGTGCCAGCAGCCCGGGACAGGGTCCCAATCAGCCCCAGCATTTT

v_call: TRBV6-5
j_call: TRBJ2-7
clone_size: few
d_call: NA
cdr3_aa: CASSPGARDEQYF
cdr3_nt: TGTGCCAGCAGTCCCGGGGCCCGAGACGAGCAGTACTTC

v_call: TRBV2
j_call: TRBJ2-7
clone_size: NA
d_call: TRBD2
cdr3_aa: CASTPSGRAHEQYF
cdr3_nt: TGTGCCAGCACTCCTAGCGGGAGGGCCCACGAGCAGTACTTC

v_call: TRBV6-1
j_call: TRBJ2-1
clone_size: NA
d_call: TRBD1
cdr3_aa: CASSESAGGYNEQFF
cdr3_nt: TGTGCCAGCAGTGAGTCGGCAGGGGGCTACAATGAGCAGTTCTTC

v_call: TRBV6-5
j_call: TRBJ1-2
clone_size: NA
d_call: NA
cdr3_aa: CASKTRNYGYTF
cdr3_nt: TGTGCCAGCAAAACCAGGAACTATGGCTACACCTTC

v_call: TRBV5-1
j_call: TRBJ2-5
clone_size: NA
d_call: TRBD2
cdr3_aa: CASSLVAGGPSAQYF
cdr3_nt: TGCGCCAGCAGCTTGGTCGCGGGAGGCCCGTCGGCCCAGTACTTC

v_call: TRBV14
j_call: TRBJ2-2
clone_size: NA
d_call: NA
cdr3_aa: CASSHQGRSGELFF
cdr3_nt: TGTGCCAGCAGCCACCAGGGAAGGTCCGGGGAGCTGTTTTTT

v_call: TRBV19
j_call: TRBJ2-2
clone_size: NA
d_call: TRBD2
cdr3_aa: CASTAGAMNTGELFF
cdr3_nt: TGTGCCAGTACAGCGGGAGCGATGAACACCGGGGAGCTGTTTTTT

v_call: TRBV25-1
j_call: TRBJ1-1
clone_size: NA
d_call: NA
cdr3_aa: CASSRGSSWGTEAFF
cdr3_nt: TGTGCCAGCAGCCGGGGGAGCTCCTGGGGCACTGAAGCTTTCTTT

v_call: TRBV11-2
j_call: TRBJ2-2
clone_size: once
d_call: NA
cdr3_aa: CASSSRRQTGTGELFF
cdr3_nt: TGTGCCAGCAGCTCCCGACGTCAAACAGGCACCGGGGAGCTGTTTTTT

v_call: TRBV2
j_call: TRBJ1-5
clone_size: NA
d_call: TRBD1
cdr3_aa: CASRPGQVGNQPQHF
cdr3_nt: TGTGCCAGCAGGCCCGGACAGGTGGGCAATCAGCCCCAGCATTTT

v_call: TRBV19
j_call: TRBJ1-1
clone_size: NA
d_call: NA
cdr3_aa: CASSIVQGRTEAFF
cdr3_nt: TGTGCCAGTAGTATCGTCCAGGGGCGGACTGAAGCTTTCTTT

v_call: TRBV5-1
j_call: TRBJ2-3
clone_size: NA
d_call: NA
cdr3_aa: CASSLAGQPWDTQYF
cdr3_nt: TGCGCCAGCAGCTTGGCAGGGCAACCTTGGGATACGCAGTATTTT

v_call: TRBV14
j_call: TRBJ1-2
clone_size: NA
d_call: NA
cdr3_aa: CASSQGGWGGYTF
cdr3_nt: TGTGCCAGCAGCCAAGGGGGTTGGGGTGGCTACACCTTC

v_call: TRBV9
j_call: TRBJ2-1
clone_size: NA
d_call: NA
cdr3_aa: CASSPPPWDSGDHYNEQFF
cdr3_nt: TGTGCCAGCAGCCCTCCCCCCTGGGATAGCGGAGACCACTACAATGAGCAGTTCTTC

v_call: TRBV30
j_call: TRBJ2-3
clone_size: NA
d_call: TRBD1
cdr3_aa: CAWVQGALDTQYF
cdr3_nt: TGTGCCTGGGTCCAGGGGGCTTTAGATACGCAGTATTTT

v_call: TRBV10-3
j_call: TRBJ1-6
clone_size: few
d_call: TRBD1
cdr3_aa: CAISVGQDNSPLHF
cdr3_nt: TGTGCCATCAGCGTGGGACAGGATAATTCACCCCTCCACTTT

v_call: TRBV5-1
j_call: TRBJ1-2
clone_size: NA
d_call: NA
cdr3_aa: CASNLGPGGGYTF
cdr3_nt: TGCGCCAGCAACCTGGGACCTGGAGGCGGCTACACCTTC

v_call: TRBV5-4
j_call: TRBJ2-3
clone_size: once
d_call: NA
cdr3_aa: CASSSTDTQYF
cdr3_nt: TGTGCCAGCAGCTCCACAGATACGCAGTATTTT

v_call: TRBV10-3
j_call: TRBJ1-5
clone_size: NA
d_call: NA
cdr3_aa: CATTGQGGKNNQPQHF
cdr3_nt: TGTGCCACCACAGGTCAGGGTGGGAAAAACAATCAGCCCCAGCATTTT

v_call: TRBV19
j_call: TRBJ1-1
clone_size: NA
d_call: NA
cdr3_aa: CASSFLRDYQYTEAFF
cdr3_nt: TGTGCCAGTAGTTTTCTCCGGGACTACCAATACACTGAAGCTTTCTTT

v_call: TRBV5-5
j_call: TRBJ1-6
clone_size: NA
d_call: NA
cdr3_aa: CASSLSGRDNSPLHF
cdr3_nt: TGTGCCAGCAGCTTGAGTGGCAGGGATAATTCACCCCTCCACTTT

v_call: TRBV6-1
j_call: TRBJ1-1
clone_size: NA
d_call: NA
cdr3_aa: CASSERDRGGAEAFF
cdr3_nt: TGTGCCAGCAGTGAACGGGATAGGGGAGGGGCTGAAGCTTTCTTT

v_call: TRBV10-3
j_call: TRBJ1-3
clone_size: NA
d_call: NA
cdr3_aa: CAISELGDSGNTIYF
cdr3_nt: TGTGCCATCAGTGAGTTGGGGGACTCTGGAAACACCATATATTTT

v_call: TRBV10-3
j_call: TRBJ2-3
clone_size: NA
d_call: NA
cdr3_aa: CAISEEADTQYF
cdr3_nt: TGTGCCATCAGTGAGGAAGCAGATACGCAGTATTTT

v_call: TRBV5-6
j_call: TRBJ1-1
clone_size: NA
d_call: NA
cdr3_aa: CASSLGPGDTEAFF
cdr3_nt: TGTGCCAGCAGCTTGGGACCGGGGGACACTGAAGCTTTCTTT

v_call: TRBV19
j_call: TRBJ2-5
clone_size: NA
d_call: TRBD1
cdr3_aa: CASSIGNRGRWETQYF
cdr3_nt: TGTGCCAGTAGTATCGGGAACAGGGGGCGGTGGGAGACCCAGTACTTC

v_call: TRBV6-1
j_call: TRBJ2-7
clone_size: NA
d_call: TRBD1
cdr3_aa: CASSRQGSYEQYF
cdr3_nt: TGTGCCAGCAGTAGACAGGGATCCTACGAGCAGTACTTC

v_call: TRBV29-1
j_call: TRBJ1-2
clone_size: NA
d_call: TRBD1
cdr3_aa: CSATGGYGYTF
cdr3_nt: TGCAGCGCTACAGGGGGTTACGGCTACACCTTC

v_call: TRBV28
j_call: TRBJ2-7
clone_size: NA
d_call: NA
cdr3_aa: CASSLGPPKAYEQYF
cdr3_nt: TGTGCCAGCAGTCTTGGCCCTCCTAAAGCCTACGAGCAGTACTTC

v_call: TRBV30
j_call: TRBJ1-2
clone_size: NA
d_call: NA
cdr3_aa: CAWSVARVPGYYGYTF
cdr3_nt: TGTGCCTGGAGTGTAGCGCGGGTCCCAGGGTACTATGGCTACACCTTC

v_call: TRBV5-6
j_call: TRBJ2-5
clone_size: NA
d_call: TRBD2
cdr3_aa: CASSLAGGNQETQYF
cdr3_nt: TGTGCCAGCAGCCTAGCGGGGGGTAACCAAGAGACCCAGTACTTC

v_call: TRBV11-2
j_call: TRBJ2-7
clone_size: NA
d_call: TRBD1
cdr3_aa: CASSLGTGPYEQYF
cdr3_nt: TGTGCCAGCAGCTTAGGGACAGGACCCTACGAGCAGTACTTC

v_call: TRBV13
j_call: TRBJ2-2
clone_size: NA
d_call: NA
cdr3_aa: CASSLSSLTGVTTGELFF
cdr3_nt: TGTGCCAGCAGCTTAAGTTCTTTGACCGGGGTTACGACCGGGGAGCTGTTTTTT

v_call: TRBV4-1
j_call: TRBJ1-2
clone_size: once
d_call: NA
cdr3_aa: CASRKLPTRISLVSVLFHGYTF
cdr3_nt: TGCGCCAGCAGAAAATTGCCGACCAGGATATCGTTAGTTTCTGTTCTATTTCATGGCTACACCTTC